This T cell receptor beta chain was captured by sequencing in a study of regulatory T cells in long-lasting Graves disease. This CDR3 has 16 amino acids. Per the germline V gene, CDR1 is MNHGY and CDR2 is SVAAGI. V lost 3 bases and J 4 bases, leaving 16 bases between the germline ends. Points from the study as a whole: Small sample size may have lowered accuracy.

Concerning this clonotype: Its antigen remains unidentified.

Time point noted: persistent/refractory GD, antithyroid drugs over 5 years with positive TRAb. Construction of the TCR library relied on RNA isolated from PBMCs. Blood from the periphery, nine milliliters in all, was drawn into EDTA tubes. Both iRepertoire HTBI primers and Arm-PCR of CDR3 regions were used to build the TCR beta libraries. Using its own MiXCR run on the multiplex PCR reads, TCRdb lists one record per CDR3 protein. The data show some 370,000 distinct CDR3 sequences, more than 20% seen once. Source: peripheral blood mononuclear cells (PBMCs), taken when the disease was refractory, from a patient treated with antithyroid drugs. This chain uses TRBV6-9 with TRBJ1-5; D remains unclear. The receptor was derived from a female donor with Graves disease. The CDR3 DNA sequence: TGTGCCAGCAGTTACTCTGACGGGCCGCTGAATCAGCCCCAGCATTTT. Translated: CASSYSDGPLNQPQHF.